The rows below give T cell receptor beta chains drawn from one sample of a study of T cell changes during pregnancy in multiple sclerosis. The method was immunoSEQ multiplex PCR; TCRdb's version includes in-frame clones alone and lacks a portion of them. The table has some 80,000 clones, 90% to 95% seen once; the top ten hold 2.5% to 3%. The sequenced sample was peripheral blood, obtained before pregnancy. All receptors derive from a female donor with multiple sclerosis, enrolled in a pregnancy study. Each CDR3 is given without its conserved first and last residue. Clone size is not always given. Where it is, it says once, few, many or a class for expanded clones.

cdr3_aa j_call cdr3_length v_call clone_size
ASSSEGRVNEKLF TRBJ1-4 13 TRBV5-4 .
ASSRPPGQYNEKLF TRBJ1-4 14 TRBV28 .
AISESRDNEQF TRBJ2-1 11 TRBV10-3 .
ASRKGGDSNQPQH TRBJ1-5 13 TRBV27 few
ASSPRGLHGYT TRBJ1-2 11 TRBV27 .
ASSYPSGETQY TRBJ2-5 11 TRBV6-6 .
ASNGGNTEAF TRBJ1-1 10 TRBV19 .
ASSLLAVTNEQF TRBJ2-1 12 TRBV27 .
ASSYRGRNEKLF TRBJ1-4 12 TRBV2 .
SGDTGTTTDTQY TRBJ2-3 12 TRBV29-1 .
ASSPSGGGEQF TRBJ2-1 11 TRBV9 .
ASSPQRGGQGAQH TRBJ1-5 13 TRBV18 few
SVEEFGNSGANVLT TRBJ2-6 14 TRBV29-1 .
ASSEDGPGLVGNEQF TRBJ2-1 15 TRBV2 .
ASSLTPSGSYPPDEQF TRBJ2-1 16 TRBV27 .
ASSWATSGSVGTQY TRBJ2-3 14 TRBV5-6 .
ASSEDRTTYEQY TRBJ2-7 12 TRBV11-1 .
ASSFRGNTIY TRBJ1-3 10 TRBV28 .
ASSVRDSSYNEQF TRBJ2-1 13 TRBV2 .
ASSDTSESSYEQY TRBJ2-7 13 TRBV13 few
ASSADTGRTQY TRBJ2-5 11 TRBV9 .
ASSEMWGGPKQNIQY TRBJ2-4 15 TRBV2 once
ASSLRTSVTYNEQF TRBJ2-1 14 TRBV4-1 .
ASSQDWRAGQTYEQY TRBJ2-7 15 TRBV4-3 .
ASSLATSGYNEQF TRBJ2-1 13 TRBV5-8 .
ASSEDTDTQY TRBJ2-3 10 TRBV7-2 .
ASSFSGTSGGYEQY TRBJ2-7 14 TRBV5-1 .
SVEVLTEAF TRBJ1-1 9 TRBV29-1 .
ASSRGFAGELF TRBJ2-2 11 TRBV2 .
AAHGRGRAYNEQF TRBJ2-1 13 TRBV2 .
ASSEYYRVGDTQY TRBJ2-3 13 TRBV25-1 .
ASSTAGTNYEQY TRBJ2-7 12 TRBV19 .
ASSVGLAGGPYEQF TRBJ2-1 14 TRBV13 .
ASSEGLAFGRETQY TRBJ2-5 14 TRBV6-1 .
ASSSTGGRINEKLF TRBJ1-4 14 TRBV28 .
ASSPVGGYEQY TRBJ2-7 11 TRBV7-7 .
ASSWPGSRNTEAF TRBJ1-1 13 TRBV5-6 .
ASSISGSTGELF TRBJ2-2 12 TRBV28 .
ASSLVVAGGSSTDTQY TRBJ2-3 16 TRBV5-1 .
ASSPTPSYEQY TRBJ2-7 11 TRBV5-1 .
ASSKPRDRNHYEQY TRBJ2-7 14 TRBV21-1 .
ASSRSAGVVYEQY TRBJ2-7 13 TRBV4-3 .
ASQAAESYNSPLH TRBJ1-6 13 TRBV25-1 .
ASSYSGSSYEQY TRBJ2-7 12 TRBV6-5 .
SVLWLTEAF TRBJ1-1 9 TRBV29-1 .
ASSSGQGSRYGYT TRBJ1-2 13 TRBV7-2 .
ASLTQGGSAYEQY TRBJ2-7 13 TRBV6-6 .
ASSPSGTGAGANVLT TRBJ2-6 15 TRBV5-1 .
ASSLYGTGAEQY TRBJ2-7 12 TRBV27 .
ASSQAGTVATNEKLF TRBJ1-4 15 TRBV14 .
ATSREALNTEAF TRBJ1-1 12 TRBV15 .
AESERQYQETQY TRBJ2-5 12 TRBV28 medium-sized
ASSIGYQGTSGSYEQY TRBJ2-7 16 TRBV19 once
ASSVPGHGQPQH TRBJ1-5 12 TRBV2 once
ASSFSGRAAEEQF TRBJ2-1 13 TRBV9 .
ASSSVPRLAGVADTQY TRBJ2-3 16 TRBV11-2 .
SVESGVEQF TRBJ2-1 9 TRBV29-1 .
ASSYSVGASTDTQY TRBJ2-3 14 TRBV6-6 .
ASSLDIFGGSGANVLT TRBJ2-6 16 TRBV5-5 .